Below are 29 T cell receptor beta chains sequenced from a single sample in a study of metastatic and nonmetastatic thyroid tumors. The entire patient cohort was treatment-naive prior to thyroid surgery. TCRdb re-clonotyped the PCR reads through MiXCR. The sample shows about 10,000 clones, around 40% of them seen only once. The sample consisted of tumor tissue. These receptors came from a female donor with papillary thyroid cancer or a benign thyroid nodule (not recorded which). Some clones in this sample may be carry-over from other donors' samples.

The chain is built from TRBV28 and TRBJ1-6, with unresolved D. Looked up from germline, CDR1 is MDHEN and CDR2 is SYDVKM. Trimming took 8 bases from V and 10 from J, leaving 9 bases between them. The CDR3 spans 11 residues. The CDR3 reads CASGSLSPLHF. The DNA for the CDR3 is TGTGCCAGCGGTTCTTTATCACCCCTCCACTTT.

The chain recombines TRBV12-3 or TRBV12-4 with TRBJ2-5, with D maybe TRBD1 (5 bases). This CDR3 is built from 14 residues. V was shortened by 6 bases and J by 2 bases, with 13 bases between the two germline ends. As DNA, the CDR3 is TGTGCCAGCAGGTCTGACAGCCAACAAGAGACCCAGTACTTC. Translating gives CASRSDSQQETQYF.

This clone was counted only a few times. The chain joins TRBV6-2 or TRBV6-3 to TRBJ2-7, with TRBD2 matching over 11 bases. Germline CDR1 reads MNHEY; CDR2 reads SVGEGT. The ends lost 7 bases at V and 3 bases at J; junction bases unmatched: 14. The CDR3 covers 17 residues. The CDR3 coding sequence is TGTGCCAGCACCCTTTCCAGGACTAGCGGGTTACACTACGAGCAGTACTTC. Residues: CASTLSRTSGLHYEQYF.

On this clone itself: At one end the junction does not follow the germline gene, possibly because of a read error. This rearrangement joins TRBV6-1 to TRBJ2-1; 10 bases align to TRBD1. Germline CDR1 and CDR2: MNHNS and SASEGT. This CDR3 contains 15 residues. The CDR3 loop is CASSPGTGEGNEQFF. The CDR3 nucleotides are TGTGCTAGCAGTCCTGGGACAGGGGAAGGGAATGAGCAGTTCTTC.

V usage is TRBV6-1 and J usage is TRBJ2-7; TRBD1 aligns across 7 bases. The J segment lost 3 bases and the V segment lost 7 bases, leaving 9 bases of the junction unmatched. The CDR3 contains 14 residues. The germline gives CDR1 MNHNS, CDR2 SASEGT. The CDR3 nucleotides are TGTGCCAGCATCTCCGGGACAGTCTTCTACGAGCAGTACTTC. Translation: CASISGTVFYEQYF.

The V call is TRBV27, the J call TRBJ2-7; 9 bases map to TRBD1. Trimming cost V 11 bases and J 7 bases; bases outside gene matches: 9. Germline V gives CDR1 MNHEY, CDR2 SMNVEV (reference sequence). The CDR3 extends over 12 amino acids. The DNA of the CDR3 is TGTGCCTCAACAGGGGGCACAGGGGAGCAGTACTTC. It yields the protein CASTGGTGEQYF.

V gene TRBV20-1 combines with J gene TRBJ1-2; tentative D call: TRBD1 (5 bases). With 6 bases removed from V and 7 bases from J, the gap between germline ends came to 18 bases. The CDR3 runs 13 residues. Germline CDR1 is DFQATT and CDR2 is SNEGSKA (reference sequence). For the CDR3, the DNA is TGCAGTGCCCCACCGATCGGGGCGGGTGGCTACACCTTC. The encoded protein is CSAPPIGAGGYTF.

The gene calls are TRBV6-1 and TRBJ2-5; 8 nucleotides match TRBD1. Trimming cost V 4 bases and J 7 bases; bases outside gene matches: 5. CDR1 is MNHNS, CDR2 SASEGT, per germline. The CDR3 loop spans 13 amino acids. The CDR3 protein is CASSATGEGTQYF. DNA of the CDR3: TGTGCCAGCAGTGCGACAGGGGAAGGGACCCAGTACTTC.

CDR3 in DNA: TGTGCCAGCAGTTTGCCGGACAGGGGTAACGAGCAGTACTTC. Its translation: CASSLPDRGNEQYF. V is TRBV12-3 or TRBV12-4 and J is TRBJ2-7; 9 bases fit TRBD1. Trimming cost V 3 bases and J 5 bases; bases outside gene matches: 5. CDR3 length: 14 residues.

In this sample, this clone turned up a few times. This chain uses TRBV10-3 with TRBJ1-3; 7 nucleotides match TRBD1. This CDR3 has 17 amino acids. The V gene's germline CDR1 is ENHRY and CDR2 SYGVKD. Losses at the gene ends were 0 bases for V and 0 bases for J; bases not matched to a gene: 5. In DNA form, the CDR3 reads TGTGCCATCAGTGAGTCACTCAGGGGGTACTCTGGAAACACCATATATTTT. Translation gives CAISESLRGYSGNTIYF.

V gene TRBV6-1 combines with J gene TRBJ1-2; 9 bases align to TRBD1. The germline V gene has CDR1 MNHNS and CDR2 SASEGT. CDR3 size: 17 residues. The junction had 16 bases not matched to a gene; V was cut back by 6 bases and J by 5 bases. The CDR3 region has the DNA TGTGCCAGCAGCCCCGACAGGGGGAAGGTGGTCGGGTATGGCTACACCTTC. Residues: CASSPDRGKVVGYGYTF.

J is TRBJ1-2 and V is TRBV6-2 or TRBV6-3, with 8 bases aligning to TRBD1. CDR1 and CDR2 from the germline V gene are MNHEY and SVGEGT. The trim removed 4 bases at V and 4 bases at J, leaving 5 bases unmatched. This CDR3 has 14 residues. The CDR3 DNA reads TGTGCCAGCAGTTCCTGGGACAGGATCTATGGCTACACCTTC. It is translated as CASSSWDRIYGYTF.

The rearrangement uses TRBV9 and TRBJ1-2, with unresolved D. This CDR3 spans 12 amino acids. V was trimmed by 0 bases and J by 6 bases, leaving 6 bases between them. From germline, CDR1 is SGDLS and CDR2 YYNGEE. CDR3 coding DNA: TGTGCCAGCAGCGTAGGAGGTGATGGCTACACCTTC. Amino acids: CASSVGGDGYTF.

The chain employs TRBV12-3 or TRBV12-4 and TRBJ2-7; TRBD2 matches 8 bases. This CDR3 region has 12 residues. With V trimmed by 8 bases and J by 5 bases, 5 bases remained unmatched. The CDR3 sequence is CASSFGGDEQYF. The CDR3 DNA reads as TGTGCCAGCTCCTTCGGGGGGGACGAGCAGTACTTC.

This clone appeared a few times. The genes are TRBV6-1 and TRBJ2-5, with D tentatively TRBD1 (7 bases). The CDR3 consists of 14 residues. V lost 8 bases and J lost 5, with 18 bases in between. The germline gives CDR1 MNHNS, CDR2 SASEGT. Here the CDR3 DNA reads TGTGCCAGCCGCCTAGCGAGGGGACAGGAGACCCAGTACTTC. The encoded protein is CASRLARGQETQYF.

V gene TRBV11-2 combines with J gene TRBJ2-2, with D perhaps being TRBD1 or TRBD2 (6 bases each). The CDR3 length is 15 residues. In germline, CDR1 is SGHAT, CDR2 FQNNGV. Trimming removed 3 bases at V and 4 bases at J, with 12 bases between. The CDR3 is CASSLVGGGTGELFF. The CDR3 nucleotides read TGTGCCAGCAGCTTGGTCGGGGGCGGCACCGGGGAGCTGTTTTTT.

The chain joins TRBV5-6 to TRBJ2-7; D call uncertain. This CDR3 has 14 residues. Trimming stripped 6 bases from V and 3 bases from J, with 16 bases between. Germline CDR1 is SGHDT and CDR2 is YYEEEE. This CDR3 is CASTERPESYEQYF. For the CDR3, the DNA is TGTGCCAGCACCGAACGTCCGGAGAGCTACGAGCAGTACTTC.

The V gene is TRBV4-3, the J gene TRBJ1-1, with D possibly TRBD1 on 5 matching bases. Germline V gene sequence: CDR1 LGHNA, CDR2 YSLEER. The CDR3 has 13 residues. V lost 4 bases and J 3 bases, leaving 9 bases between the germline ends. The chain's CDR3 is CASSPRGYTEAFF. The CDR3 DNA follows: TGCGCCAGCAGCCCTCGGGGGTACACTGAAGCTTTCTTT.

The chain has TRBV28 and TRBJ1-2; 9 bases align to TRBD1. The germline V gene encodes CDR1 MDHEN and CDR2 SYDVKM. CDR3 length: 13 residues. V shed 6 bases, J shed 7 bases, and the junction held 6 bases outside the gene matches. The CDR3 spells CASSFRDRVGYTF. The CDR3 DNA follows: TGTGCCAGCAGCTTCCGGGACAGGGTTGGCTACACCTTC.

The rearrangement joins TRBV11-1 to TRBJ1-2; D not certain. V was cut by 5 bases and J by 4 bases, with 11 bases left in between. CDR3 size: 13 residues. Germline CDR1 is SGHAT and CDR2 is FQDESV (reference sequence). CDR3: CASSPRTGYGYTF. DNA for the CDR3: TGTGCCAGCAGCCCCCGGACGGGCTATGGCTACACCTTC.

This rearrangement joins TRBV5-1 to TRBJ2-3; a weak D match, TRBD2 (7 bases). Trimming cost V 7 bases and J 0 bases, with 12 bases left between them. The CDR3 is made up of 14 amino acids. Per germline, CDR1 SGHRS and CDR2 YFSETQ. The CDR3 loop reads CASRGGHSTDTQYF. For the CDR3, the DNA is TGCGCCAGCCGCGGGGGCCATAGCACAGATACGCAGTATTTT.

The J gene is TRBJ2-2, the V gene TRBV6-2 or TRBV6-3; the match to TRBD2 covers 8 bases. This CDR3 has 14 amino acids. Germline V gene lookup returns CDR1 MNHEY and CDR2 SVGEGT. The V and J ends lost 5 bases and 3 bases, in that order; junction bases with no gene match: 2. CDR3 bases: TGTGCCAGCAGTCCGACTAGCGACACCGGGGAGCTGTTTTTT. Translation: CASSPTSDTGELFF.

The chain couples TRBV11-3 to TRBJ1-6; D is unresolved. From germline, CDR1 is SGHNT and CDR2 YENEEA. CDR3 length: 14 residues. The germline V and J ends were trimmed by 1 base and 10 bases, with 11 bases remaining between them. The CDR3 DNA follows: TGTGCCAGCAGCTTAGTGCCAATTGGGTCACCCCTCCACTTT. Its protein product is CASSLVPIGSPLHF.

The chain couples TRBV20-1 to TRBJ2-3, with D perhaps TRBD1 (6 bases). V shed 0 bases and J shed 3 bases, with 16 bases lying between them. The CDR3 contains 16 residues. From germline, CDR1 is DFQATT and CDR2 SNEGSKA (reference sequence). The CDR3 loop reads CSARDPLGGETDTQYF. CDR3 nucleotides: TGCAGTGCTAGAGATCCCCTAGGGGGAGAGACAGATACGCAGTATTTT.

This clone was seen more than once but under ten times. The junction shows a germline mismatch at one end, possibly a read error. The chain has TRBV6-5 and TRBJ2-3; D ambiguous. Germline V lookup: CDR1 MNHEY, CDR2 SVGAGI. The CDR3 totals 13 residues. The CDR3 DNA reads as TGTGCCAGCAGTGACTCTGCCACGGATACGCAGTATTTT. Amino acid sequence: CASSDSATDTQYF.

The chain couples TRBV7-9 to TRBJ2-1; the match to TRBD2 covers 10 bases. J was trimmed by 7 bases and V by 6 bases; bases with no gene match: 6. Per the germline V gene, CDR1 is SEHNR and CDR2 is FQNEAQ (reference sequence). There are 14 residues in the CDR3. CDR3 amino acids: CASRRTSGVNEQFF. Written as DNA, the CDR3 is TGTGCCAGCAGACGGACTAGCGGAGTTAATGAGCAGTTCTTC.

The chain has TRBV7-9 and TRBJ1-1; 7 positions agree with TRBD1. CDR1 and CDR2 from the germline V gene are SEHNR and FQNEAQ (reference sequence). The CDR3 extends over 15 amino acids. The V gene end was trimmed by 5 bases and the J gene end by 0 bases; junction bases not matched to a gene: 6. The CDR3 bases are TGTGCCAGCAGCCAACGACAGGGCTTGAACACTGAAGCTTTCTTT. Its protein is CASSQRQGLNTEAFF.

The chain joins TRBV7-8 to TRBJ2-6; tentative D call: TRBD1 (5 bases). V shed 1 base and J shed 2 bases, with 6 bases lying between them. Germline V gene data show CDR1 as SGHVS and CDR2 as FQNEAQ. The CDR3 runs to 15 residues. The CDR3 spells CASSLGRAGANVLTF. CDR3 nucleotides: TGTGCCAGCAGCTTAGGCAGGGCTGGGGCCAACGTCCTGACTTTC.

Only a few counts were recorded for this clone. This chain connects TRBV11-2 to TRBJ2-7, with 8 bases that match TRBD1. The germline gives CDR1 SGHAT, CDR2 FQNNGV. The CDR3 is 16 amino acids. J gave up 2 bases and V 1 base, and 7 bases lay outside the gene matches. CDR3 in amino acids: CASSLVPGQAPYEQYF. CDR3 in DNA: TGTGCCAGCAGCTTAGTCCCGGGACAGGCCCCCTACGAGCAGTACTTC.